This T cell receptor (beta chain) comes out of a study of graft-versus-host responses after intestinal transplantation. For the study at large: The transplants performed in recipients were multivisceral, liver-intestinal, or isolated intestinal. All of the recipients had induction that used anti-thymocyte globulin, then tacrolimus and steroids for approximately 3 years.

Using immunoSEQ multiplex PCR, the repertoire was profiled, and TCRdb retains in-frame clones only, with some absent. Here the sample spans more than 80,000 clones, 80% to 85% being singletons. This clone was found once. Its antigen is still unknown. The junction shows a germline mismatch at one end, possibly a read error. Study-level findings and limits: Recipient marrow held GvH clones, some first seen in ileum or blood.

The receptor comes from a human donor who received an intestinal transplant. This specimen was unstimulated CD8+ T cells sorted from spleen or lymph node cells, taken before intestinal transplant.

CDR3 DNA: TGTGCCATCAGTGAGTCATCGGGGAGGATAAGTCAGTCCCAGCATTTT. Translated, it gives CAISESSGRISQSQHF. This chain uses TRBV10-3 with TRBJ1-5; D remains unclear. CDR1 and CDR2 from the germline V gene are ENHRY and SYGVKD. CDR3 size: 16 residues.